One sample yielded the 3 T cell receptor beta chains listed below, sequenced in a study of patients and donors after allogeneic stem cell transplantation. TCRdb reanalysed the RT-PCR reads using MiXCR and keeps one entry per CDR3 protein. Of about 230,000 distinct CDR3 sequences listed, 13% to 15% are singletons. The sequenced sample consisted of blood, either unsorted or a sorted T cell fraction (not recorded which). These receptors all stem from a human donor who was either an allogeneic HSCT recipient or a stem cell or donor lymphocyte infusion donor (not recorded which). It is not recorded whose cells these are; they may come from a transplant donor.

A few counts support this clonotype. The gene calls are TRBV23-1 and TRBJ1-5; D is possibly TRBD1 (5 bases). TRBV23-1 qualifies as an ORF whose function is uncertain. This CDR3 is 16 amino acids long. V was pared by 2 bases and J by 6 bases, with 17 bases between. Here the CDR3 reads CASSQTARGNGQPQHF. CDR3 nucleotides: TGCGCCAGCAGTCAAACCGCCCGGGGGAATGGTCAGCCCCAGCATTTT.

The rearrangement uses TRBV5-6 and TRBJ1-2; unclear D gene. V gave up 0 bases and J gave up 4 bases, with 13 bases separating them. The CDR3 has 15 amino acids. From germline, CDR1 is SGHDT and CDR2 YYEEEE. CDR3 sequence reads: CASSLVTQNPYGYTF. As DNA, the CDR3 is TGTGCCAGCAGCTTGGTTACGCAAAACCCCTATGGCTACACCTTC. Based on the CDR3 plus reference TRBV5-6 and TRBJ1-2, the full variable domain is DAGVTQSPTHLIKTRGQQVTLRCSPKSGHDTVSWYQQALGQGPQFIFQYYEEEERQRGNFPDRFSGHQFPNYSSELNVNALLLGDSALYLCASSLVTQNPYGYTFGSGTRLTVV.

This clonotype has just a few counts. The chain carries TRBV25-1 and TRBJ1-2; 9 positions match TRBD1. The CDR3 is 15 residues long. Germline CDR1 MGHDK, CDR2 SYGVNS. Trimming took 1 base from V and 2 from J; bases not matched to a gene: 2. CDR3 in DNA: TGTGCCAGCAGTGAATCGGACAGGGGAAACTATGGCTACACCTTC. It translates to CASSESDRGNYGYTF.